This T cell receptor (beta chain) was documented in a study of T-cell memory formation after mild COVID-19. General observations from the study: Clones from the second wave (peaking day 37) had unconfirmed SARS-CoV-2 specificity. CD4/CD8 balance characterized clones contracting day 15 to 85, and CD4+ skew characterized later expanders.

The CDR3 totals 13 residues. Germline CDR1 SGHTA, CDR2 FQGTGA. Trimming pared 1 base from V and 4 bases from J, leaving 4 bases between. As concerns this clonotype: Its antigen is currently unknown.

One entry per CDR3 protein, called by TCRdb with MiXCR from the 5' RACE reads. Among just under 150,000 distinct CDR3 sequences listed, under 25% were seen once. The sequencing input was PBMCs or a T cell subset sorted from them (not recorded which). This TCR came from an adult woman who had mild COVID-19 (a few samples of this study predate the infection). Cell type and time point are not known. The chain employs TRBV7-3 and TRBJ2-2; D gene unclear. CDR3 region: CASSLMGTGELFF. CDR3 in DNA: TGTGCCAGCAGCTTAATGGGCACCGGGGAGCTGTTTTTT. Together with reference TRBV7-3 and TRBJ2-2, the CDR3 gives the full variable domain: GAGVSQTPSNKVTEKGKYVELRCDPISGHTALYWYRQSLGQGPEFLIYFQGTGAADDSGLPNDRFFAVRPEGSVSTLKIQRTERGDSAVYLCASSLMGTGELFFGEGSRLTVL.